A selection of T cell receptor beta chains follows, all from one sample in a study of cytomegalovirus exposure and HLA in healthy donors. Only in-frame clones appear in the TCRdb table, and some are missing; sequencing was by immunoSEQ multiplex PCR. The sample includes about 160,000 clones, 81% of them seen just once. Sequencing was performed on PBMCs. The receptor set was obtained from a woman between 45 and 60 years old in good health and CMV-seronegative. The CDR3 runs from the conserved cysteine through the conserved F or W. The D gene is left open where the match is weak. Not every row has a clone size; where given, it reads once, few, many or a size class.

cdr3_nt cdr3_aa j_call d_call clone_size v_call
TGTGCCAGCAGCTTTAGGGGGCCCTTATTCTACGAGCAGTACTTC CASSFRGPLFYEQYF TRBJ2-7 TRBD1 few TRBV7-9
TGTGCCAGCAGCTTAAAGGGGCCTGGGGCCAACGTCCTGACTTTC CASSLKGPGANVLTF TRBJ2-6 . . TRBV7-2
TGTGCCAGCATACCAGAAAGGACAACTAACTATGGCTACACCTTC CASIPERTTNYGYTF TRBJ1-2 . . TRBV6-1
TGTGCCAGCAGCAGGGAGACAGGGGGATTTTCCTACGAGCAGTACTTC CASSRETGGFSYEQYF TRBJ2-7 TRBD1 . TRBV7-2
TGTGCCAGCAGTTACGGTAGCGGGAGGGACAATGAGCAGTTCTTC CASSYGSGRDNEQFF TRBJ2-1 TRBD2 . TRBV6-5
TGTGCCAGCAGCCCTGGACTAGCGGGGGGGCTAGCAGATACGCAGTATTTT CASSPGLAGGLADTQYF TRBJ2-3 TRBD2 . TRBV11-2
TGTGCCAGCAGCCAAGAACTAGCGGGAGGGCCCGTCCCGTTCTTC CASSQELAGGPVPFF TRBJ2-1 TRBD2 . TRBV14
TGTGCCAGCTCACCACCATCGACAGACCTCTTCGCTTTCTTT CASSPPSTDLFAFF TRBJ1-1 . few TRBV18
TGTGCCAGTAGTAAGACAGGGGTAGGTCTCTACGAGCAGTACTTC CASSKTGVGLYEQYF TRBJ2-7 TRBD1 . TRBV19
TGTGCCAGTAGTTCGGACTCCCTGGAGGGTTCACCCCTCCACTTT CASSSDSLEGSPLHF TRBJ1-6 . . TRBV19
TGTGCCAGCAGAGCGTTAGGCGGTGAGCAGTTCTTC CASRALGGEQFF TRBJ2-1 . . TRBV6-5
TGTGCCAGCAGTTTAGGTAGCAGGGATTCACCCCTCCACTTT CASSLGSRDSPLHF TRBJ1-6 . few TRBV28
TGTGCCAGTAGTTTTAGGGAGTCTTCTGGCTACACCTTC CASSFRESSGYTF TRBJ1-2 . . TRBV19
TGTGCCAGCAGCCCAGTTCCCCGCACTGAGCAGTTCTTC CASSPVPRTEQFF TRBJ2-1 . . TRBV5-8
TGTGCCAGCAGCTTGGGGACAGTCAATCAGCCCCAGCATTTT CASSLGTVNQPQHF TRBJ1-5 TRBD1 . TRBV7-6
TGTGCCATCAGCAAAGCGGGACAGGGGCGTCAGCCCCAGCATTTT CAISKAGQGRQPQHF TRBJ1-5 TRBD1 . TRBV10-3
TGTGCCACCAGCCTAAAAACAGGGGGCAATCAGCCCCAGCATTTT CATSLKTGGNQPQHF TRBJ1-5 TRBD1 . TRBV15
TGTGCCAGCAGTTCCGCGGACAGGGACAATGAGCAGTTCTTC CASSSADRDNEQFF TRBJ2-1 TRBD1 once TRBV28
TGCGCCAGCAGCCAAGGGGACACCAATCAGCCCCAGCATTTT CASSQGDTNQPQHF TRBJ1-5 . . TRBV4-3
TGTGCCAGCAGCTTCGGCAGGATCTATGGCTACACCTTC CASSFGRIYGYTF TRBJ1-2 . . TRBV5-6
TGTGCCATCAGTGAGGTGGGGAGATCGGGCACAGATACGCAGTATTTT CAISEVGRSGTDTQYF TRBJ2-3 . . TRBV10-3
TGTGCCAGCAGCATAGACAGCGCAAAAAGCACAGATACGCAGTATTTT CASSIDSAKSTDTQYF TRBJ2-3 . . TRBV2
TGTGCCAGCAGTGATGACAGGGGTACTTGGAATGAGCAGTTCTTC CASSDDRGTWNEQFF TRBJ2-1 TRBD1 . TRBV6-1
TGCGCCAGCAGCCTTAAACAGGGGGTTAGGAATGAGCAGTTCTTC CASSLKQGVRNEQFF TRBJ2-1 TRBD1 . TRBV4-1
TGTGCCACCAGCAGAGATTTACGGGAGACCCAGTACTTC CATSRDLRETQYF TRBJ2-5 . once TRBV15
TGTGCCAGCAGCCTAGACCCGGGACAGAAGGAGTTCTTC CASSLDPGQKEFF TRBJ2-1 TRBD1 . TRBV4-2
TGCGCCAGCAGCCAAGATTGGGCAACGGTCAATGAGCAGTTCTTC CASSQDWATVNEQFF TRBJ2-1 . few TRBV4-3
TGCAGTGCTCCGATGTCCTACGAGCAGTACTTC CSAPMSYEQYF TRBJ2-7 . . TRBV20-1
TGTGCCATCAGTGAGTTGGGGCCTTACGAGCAGTACTTC CAISELGPYEQYF TRBJ2-7 . . TRBV10-3
TGTGCCAGCAGCTTAGCCTGGGACTGGGGAAACACCATATATTTT CASSLAWDWGNTIYF TRBJ1-3 . . TRBV7-2
TGTGCCAGCAGCGTAGCGGTTGGAGGAGGACTATTGACAGATACGCAGTATTTT CASSVAVGGGLLTDTQYF TRBJ2-3 . . TRBV9
TGTGCCAGCAGTCCCCACCCCCTAAGACTAGCGGGGACCGAGCAGTACTTC CASSPHPLRLAGTEQYF TRBJ2-7 TRBD2 . TRBV28
TGTGCCAGCAGCCAGGAACGCTTCACTGAAGCTTTCTTT CASSQERFTEAFF TRBJ1-1 . . TRBV11-3
TGCGCCAGCAGCTCGGGACAGTTCATCAGCACCGGGGAGCTGTTTTTT CASSSGQFISTGELFF TRBJ2-2 TRBD1 . TRBV5-1
TGCAGCGTTGAAGATCAGGACAGTTTCTATGGCTACACCTTC CSVEDQDSFYGYTF TRBJ1-2 . few TRBV29-1
TGTGCCAGCAGCTTAGAAGGAGGTAGCAATGAGCAGTTCTTC CASSLEGGSNEQFF TRBJ2-1 . . TRBV13
TGTGCCAGCAGCAGGACTAGCGGCTCCTACGAGCAGTACTTC CASSRTSGSYEQYF TRBJ2-7 TRBD2 once TRBV28
TGTGCCACCAGCAGGGAACAGGGTCCAAATGAAAAACTGTTTTTT CATSREQGPNEKLFF TRBJ1-4 . few TRBV15
TGTGCCAGCAGCTTTTCACTAGCGGGGGGGCGGGAGACCCAGTACTTC CASSFSLAGGRETQYF TRBJ2-5 TRBD2 once TRBV7-2
TGCAGCGTTGACGCGGGAACCGGGGAGCTGTTTTTT CSVDAGTGELFF TRBJ2-2 . . TRBV29-1
TGTGCCAGCATAGCGGGAGTAGCAGATACGCAGTATTTT CASIAGVADTQYF TRBJ2-3 TRBD2 . TRBV28
TGTGCCAGCAGCGCGGGGAACACTGAAGCTTTCTTT CASSAGNTEAFF TRBJ1-1 . . TRBV28
TGTGCCAGCAGCATCGGGACAGACTATAATTCACCCCTCCACTTT CASSIGTDYNSPLHF TRBJ1-6 TRBD1 . TRBV6-5
TGTGCCAGCAGGGAAGGACAGAGCTCTGGAAACACCATATATTTT CASREGQSSGNTIYF TRBJ1-3 . . TRBV6-1
TGCGCCAGCAGCCCCACAGGGGTCGGAAACACCATATATTTT CASSPTGVGNTIYF TRBJ1-3 TRBD1 . TRBV5-1
TGTGCCAGCAGCCCCCGGACAGGCACCTACAATGAGCAGTTCTTC CASSPRTGTYNEQFF TRBJ2-1 TRBD1 once TRBV7-2
TGTGCCAGCAGTGAGGCAGGTACAGATACGCAGTATTTT CASSEAGTDTQYF TRBJ2-3 . . TRBV2
TGTGCAAGTCGCCCTTGCCGGGGGTTGGGGCAGCCCCAGCATTTT CASRPCRGLGQPQHF TRBJ1-5 . . TRBV12-2
TGTGCCAGCAGTGTGGACAGCAACACTGAAGCTTTCTTT CASSVDSNTEAFF TRBJ1-1 . . TRBV5-4
TGTGCCAGCAGCCCTACACGGACACATGGCTACACCTTC CASSPTRTHGYTF TRBJ1-2 . . TRBV7-2